The sequence of this TCR beta chain was determined in a study of cytomegalovirus exposure and HLA in healthy donors. Researchers ran the PCR with 60 Vbeta and 13 Jbeta primers. The data were produced by immunoSEQ multiplex PCR, yet TCRdb's version contains in-frame clones alone and is incomplete. This table has roughly 150,000 clones, over 60% appearing once. In regard to this clone: Its antigen is unknown.

Study-wide results and limits: V- and J-gene trimming of TCR beta was linked (in a later analysis) to a missense DCLRE1C variant. Data from an earlier analysis indicated that most TCR beta V segments were productive either about 87% or about 30% of the time. In a later analysis, most CMV-associated TCR beta chains appeared HLA-restricted.

Sequenced material: PBMCs. The TCR originated in a male donor in good health and CMV-seronegative.

CDR3 DNA sequence: TGTGCCAGCAGCGCCCCTCTAGCGGAGCTCACAGATACGCAGTATTTT. Protein: CASSAPLAELTDTQYF. The gene calls are TRBV2 and TRBJ2-3; 7 positions match TRBD2. Germline-derived CDR1 and CDR2 are SNHLY and FYNNEI. V lost 6 bases, J lost 2 bases, and 11 bases stayed unmatched. There are 16 residues in the CDR3.